This T cell receptor beta chain was captured by sequencing in a study of cytomegalovirus exposure and HLA in healthy donors. Study-level background: Early released data had 80 million or so unique TCRs, all coming from HLA-typed donors. General observations from the study: Researchers left out some V segments, among them TRBV6-2 and TRBV6-3, as indistinguishable. In vitro testing confirmed a few CMV-associated chains as specific for CMV antigens. An analysis that came later showed most CMV-associated TCR beta chains appearing HLA-restricted.

The germline V gene has CDR1 LNHDA and CDR2 SQIVND (reference sequence). There are 16 residues in the CDR3. Trimming shortened V by 4 bases and J by 2 bases, and 18 bases separated the two germline ends. The PCR made use of 60 Vbeta and 13 Jbeta primers. Only in-frame clones appear in the TCRdb table, and some are missing; sequencing was by immunoSEQ multiplex PCR. The sample's table shows 96,000 or so clones. As regards this clone: Its antigen is as yet unknown.

The sequence derives from a woman in her 30s in good health and CMV-seronegative. J is TRBJ2-7 and V is TRBV19, with D tentatively TRBD1 (6 bases). Sequencing used PBMCs. The CDR3 sequence: CASSRQVLSPTYEQYF. In nucleotides, the CDR3 is TGTGCCAGTAGTAGACAGGTCCTGTCCCCCACCTACGAGCAGTACTTC.